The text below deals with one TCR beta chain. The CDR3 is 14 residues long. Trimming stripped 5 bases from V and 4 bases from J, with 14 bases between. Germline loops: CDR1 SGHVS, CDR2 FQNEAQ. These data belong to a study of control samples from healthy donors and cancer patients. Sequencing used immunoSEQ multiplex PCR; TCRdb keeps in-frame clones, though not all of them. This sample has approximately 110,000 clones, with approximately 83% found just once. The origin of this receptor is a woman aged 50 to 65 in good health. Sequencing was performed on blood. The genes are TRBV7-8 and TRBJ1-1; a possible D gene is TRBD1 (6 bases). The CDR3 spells CASSPVTGPTEAFF. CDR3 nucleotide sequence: TGTGCCAGCAGCCCAGTCACAGGGCCCACTGAAGCTTTCTTT.